These 26 T cell receptor beta chains were all obtained from the same sample, sequenced in a study of shared clonotypes between healthy human individuals. This table comes from immunoSEQ multiplex PCR, and its TCRdb copy is limited to in-frame clones, with some not included. The sample holds 2 million to 3 million clones, 80% to 95% seen once. Sequencing was carried out using naive CD4+ T cells from PBMCs. Subset described: CD45RA+ positively selected. Receptor source: a man aged 18 to 35 in good health. Some clones in this sample may be carry-over from other donors' samples.

The chain joins TRBV7-2 to TRBJ1-5; possibly TRBD1 for D (5 bases). This CDR3 contains 14 residues. The germline V gene encodes CDR1 SGHTA and CDR2 FQGNSA. Trimming took 5 bases from V and 7 from J, leaving 15 bases between them. The DNA for the CDR3 is TGTGCCAGCAGCCTCCGCGACAGATCCCAGCCCCAGCATTTT. Residues: CASSLRDRSQPQHF.

The sample holds one count of this clone. V usage is TRBV28 and J usage is TRBJ1-4, with D possibly being TRBD1 (6 bases). The germline gives CDR1 MDHEN, CDR2 SYDVKM. CDR3 length equals 14 residues. The V end lost 4 bases, the J end lost 6 bases, and 12 bases lay between the germline ends. DNA of the CDR3: TGTGCCAGCAGTTCCGGACAGATTTATGAAAAACTGTTTTTT. Its translation is CASSSGQIYEKLFF. Looking up the rest from reference TRBV28 and TRBJ1-4 gives the full variable domain: DVKVTQSSRYLVKRTGEKVFLECVQDMDHENMFWYRQDPGLGLRLIYFSYDVKMKEKGDIPEGYSVSREKKERFSLILESASTNQTSMYLCASSSGQIYEKLFFGSGTQLSVL.

As regards this clone: The same CDR3 arises from other DNA sequences in this sample as well. The chain employs TRBV6-5 and TRBJ1-1; 10 bases are shared with TRBD1. CDR3 length: 14 amino acids. Germline CDR1 is MNHEY and CDR2 is SVGAGI. Trimming at V came to 7 bases and at J to 3 bases, leaving 5 bases not matched to a gene. The DNA for the CDR3 is TGTGCCAGCACAAGGACAGGGGGTTACACTGAAGCTTTCTTT. Residues: CASTRTGGYTEAFF.

The rearrangement links TRBV29-1 to TRBJ2-1; the D is unclear. The CDR3 is made up of 12 amino acids. V was cut by 2 bases and J by 6 bases, with 8 bases left in between. Germline assignment: CDR1 SQVTM and CDR2 ANQGSEA. DNA of the CDR3: TGCAGCGTTGAAAGACTGATCAATGAGCAGTTCTTC. Translation gives CSVERLINEQFF.

This CDR3 is CASSSGGLAGDTQYF. The CDR3 region has the DNA TGTGCCAGCAGTTCAGGGGGACTAGCGGGAGATACGCAGTATTTT. The V call is TRBV28, the J call TRBJ2-3, with 12 bases identical to TRBD2. Germline CDR1 and CDR2: MDHEN and SYDVKM. This CDR3 is built from 15 residues. V was pared by 4 bases and J by 5 bases, with 4 bases of the junction left unmatched.

The chain combines TRBV6-5 with TRBJ1-1; D unclear. V was trimmed by 5 bases and J by 0 bases, leaving 7 bases between them. Germline V CDR1 and CDR2: MNHEY, SVGAGI. This CDR3 region has 13 residues. CDR3 region: CASSVWMNTEAFF. The CDR3 DNA reads TGTGCCAGCAGTGTCTGGATGAACACTGAAGCTTTCTTT.

This clone was observed a few times. The sample contains more than one DNA sequence encoding this CDR3. V usage is TRBV2 and J usage is TRBJ1-1; D may be TRBD1 (6 bases). The CDR3 length is 13 residues. Germline CDR1 and CDR2: SNHLY and FYNNEI. V gave up 3 bases and J gave up 1 base, with 6 bases separating them. The CDR3: CASSEGANTEAFF. The CDR3 nucleotides are TGTGCCAGCAGTGAGGGGGCGAACACTGAAGCTTTCTTT.

The chain has TRBV5-1 and TRBJ2-3; a weak D match, TRBD1 (6 bases). Trimming removed 6 bases from V and 6 bases from J, with 20 bases in between. The length of the CDR3 is 15 residues. Per the germline V gene, CDR1 is SGHRS and CDR2 is YFSETQ. The CDR3 sequence: CASTGTAGVADTQYF. The CDR3 DNA follows: TGCGCCAGCACCGGAACGGCAGGGGTGGCGGATACGCAGTATTTT.

The V call is TRBV11-2, the J call TRBJ2-5; D uncertain. The V gene lost 1 base and the J gene lost 5 bases, with 8 bases spanning the gap. Germline V CDR1 and CDR2: SGHAT, FQNNGV. The CDR3 totals 13 residues. The CDR3 DNA is TGTGCCAGCAGCTTAGCGGGTAGGGAGACCCAGTACTTC. As protein: CASSLAGRETQYF.

This rearrangement joins TRBV28 to TRBJ2-5, with TRBD2 matching 7 bases. The last part of the DNA fits TRBJ2-7 better; the J call may be wrong. The CDR3 has 15 residues. CDR1 is MDHEN and CDR2 is SYDVKM in the germline V gene. CDR3 protein: CASSRAASGNYEQYF. DNA of the CDR3: TGTGCCAGCAGTCGCGCTGCGAGCGGGAACTACGAGCAGTACTTC.

This rearrangement joins TRBV5-6 to TRBJ2-3; D is ambiguous. V was cut by 0 bases and J by 2 bases, with 13 bases left in between. CDR3 length: 16 amino acids. CDR1 is SGHDT, CDR2 YYEEEE, per germline. The CDR3 spells CASSLGGPRNTDTQYF. The DNA of the CDR3 is TGTGCCAGCAGCTTGGGAGGCCCCCGAAACACAGATACGCAGTATTTT. The full variable domain, completed using reference TRBV5-6 and TRBJ2-3, is DAGVTQSPTHLIKTRGQQVTLRCSPKSGHDTVSWYQQALGQGPQFIFQYYEEEERQRGNFPDRFSGHQFPNYSSELNVNALLLGDSALYLCASSLGGPRNTDTQYFGPGTRLTVL.

The chain combines TRBV5-1 with TRBJ2-3; 11 bases match TRBD2. Per the germline V gene, CDR1 is SGHRS and CDR2 is YFSETQ. The J segment lost 11 bases and the V segment lost 1 base, leaving 9 bases of the junction unmatched. The CDR3 spans 15 residues. The CDR3 here is CASSLPMGLAAKQYF. CDR3 sequence (DNA): TGCGCCAGCAGCTTGCCGATGGGACTAGCGGCCAAGCAGTATTTT.

The chain has TRBV6-5 and TRBJ2-7; 8 positions match TRBD1. Germline CDR1 reads MNHEY; CDR2 reads SVGAGI. CDR3 length: 15 amino acids. The V segment lost 7 bases and the J segment 0 bases; nucleotides outside the gene matches: 8. The CDR3 DNA follows: TGTGCCAGCAAAACCCTCAGGGGGCCCTCCTACGAGCAGTACTTC. Protein: CASKTLRGPSYEQYF.

The gene calls are TRBV7-2 and TRBJ1-6; 7 nucleotides match TRBD1. CDR1 is SGHTA, CDR2 FQGNSA, per germline. After removal of 5 bases from V and 7 bases from J, the junction contained 5 bases not matched to a gene. There are 14 residues in the CDR3. The CDR3 region has the DNA TGTGCCAGCAGCATGGGACAGCCCAATTCACCCCTCCACTTT. This gives the protein CASSMGQPNSPLHF.

This chain uses TRBV11-2 with TRBJ2-2; D gene unclear. The ends were cut back, 0 bases at V and 1 base at J, with 6 bases in the middle. Germline CDR1 SGHAT, CDR2 FQNNGV. CDR3 length: 15 amino acids. The CDR3 is CASSLDYMNTGELFF. DNA for the CDR3: TGTGCCAGCAGCTTAGACTACATGAACACCGGGGAGCTGTTTTTT.

The chain employs TRBV27 and TRBJ2-2; D is perhaps TRBD2 (5 bases). CDR1 is MNHEY and CDR2 is SMNVEV in the germline V gene (reference sequence). CDR3 length: 14 residues. Trimming pared 3 bases from V and 8 bases from J, leaving 13 bases between. The CDR3 nucleotides are TGTGCCAGCAGTTTCGAACTACGGGGAGGGGAGCTGTTTTTT. This sequence encodes CASSFELRGGELFF.

The count of this clone is one. The chain combines TRBV30 with TRBJ1-5; no clear D gene. In germline, CDR1 is GTSNPN, CDR2 SVGIG (reference sequence). This CDR3 spans 15 amino acids. V was trimmed by 4 bases and J by 1 base, leaving 14 bases between them. CDR3 in DNA: TGTGCCTGGACCCCCGTCCACGCGAGCAATCAGCCCCAGCATTTT. Translation: CAWTPVHASNQPQHF.

A single count supports this clone. The chain carries TRBV7-9 and TRBJ2-7; TRBD2 matches 16 bases. The ends lost 5 bases at V and 2 bases at J; junction bases unmatched: 12. Germline V lookup: CDR1 SEHNR, CDR2 FQNEAQ (reference sequence). The CDR3 totals 19 residues. CDR3 sequence (DNA): TGTGCCAGCAGCCGCCAGCCGGGACTAGCGGGAGGGTTACCCTACGAGCAGTACTTC. Translating gives CASSRQPGLAGGLPYEQYF.

The rearrangement joins TRBV30 to TRBJ2-3; possibly TRBD2 for D (6 bases). There are 14 residues in the CDR3. In germline, CDR1 is GTSNPN, CDR2 SVGIG (reference sequence). With 2 bases removed from V and 4 bases from J, the gap between germline ends came to 13 bases. The CDR3 here is CAWSLEGRADTQYF. In DNA form, the CDR3 reads TGTGCCTGGAGTCTGGAGGGCCGGGCAGATACGCAGTATTTT.

This clone showed up just once. The rearrangement joins TRBV5-6 to TRBJ2-7; 9 nucleotides match TRBD1. Trimming removed 4 bases from V and 6 bases from J; junction bases left unmatched: 8. Looked up from germline, CDR1 is SGHDT and CDR2 is YYEEEE. The CDR3 sequence is 14 residues long. The CDR3 protein is CASSLGTGSAEQYF. The DNA of the CDR3 is TGTGCCAGCAGCCTGGGGACAGGGTCCGCCGAGCAGTACTTC.

Concerning this clone itself: The same CDR3 arises from other DNA sequences in this sample as well. The gene calls are TRBV5-1 and TRBJ2-2, with D tentatively TRBD1 or TRBD2 (5 bases each). Germline assignment: CDR1 SGHRS and CDR2 YFSETQ. With 4 bases removed from V and 3 bases from J, the gap between germline ends came to 16 bases. The CDR3 sequence is 16 residues long. In DNA form, the CDR3 reads TGCGCCAGCAGCCCAGGTCGGGGCCCGGACACCGGGGAGCTGTTTTTT. Amino acid sequence: CASSPGRGPDTGELFF.

This rearrangement joins TRBV6-5 to TRBJ1-1; a weak D match, TRBD1 (5 bases). Trimming shortened V by 6 bases and J by 0 bases, and 11 bases separated the two germline ends. CDR3 size: 14 residues. Germline V gives CDR1 MNHEY, CDR2 SVGAGI. DNA for the CDR3: TGTGCCAGCAGACGGACAACAATGAACACTGAAGCTTTCTTT. Protein: CASRRTTMNTEAFF.

The chain couples TRBV2 to TRBJ2-7; D perhaps matches TRBD2 (6 bases). Per germline, CDR1 SNHLY and CDR2 FYNNEI. The V gene lost 2 bases and the J gene lost 7 bases, with 15 bases spanning the gap. The CDR3 covers 14 residues. The CDR3 bases are TGTGCCAGCAGTGAATATGGAGGGCGGTGGGAGCAGTACTTC. It codes for CASSEYGGRWEQYF. Together with reference TRBV2 and TRBJ2-7, the CDR3 gives the full variable domain: EPEVTQTPSHQVTQMGQEVILRCVPISNHLYFYWYRQILGQKVEFLVSFYNNEISEKSEIFDDQFSVERPDGSNFTLKIRSTKLEDSAMYFCASSEYGGRWEQYFGPGTRLTVT.

V gene TRBV21-1 combines with J gene TRBJ1-5; TRBD1, the table's D call, lacks a check against the DNA. TRBV21-1 is a pseudogene segment. The CDR3 contains 14 residues. The chain's CDR3 is CASTPTAGDQPQHF. CDR3 sequence (DNA): TGTGCCAGCACCCCGACAGCAGGCGATCAGCCCCAGCATTTT.

The gene calls are TRBV7-9 and TRBJ2-5; TRBD1 aligns across 10 bases. This CDR3 is built from 16 residues. The ends lost 5 bases at V and 5 bases at J; junction bases unmatched: 11. Germline V gene lookup returns CDR1 SEHNR and CDR2 FQNEAQ (reference sequence). The CDR3 loop is CASSRPPTGGGETQYF. The DNA for the CDR3 is TGTGCCAGCAGCCGTCCTCCGACAGGGGGCGGGGAGACCCAGTACTTC. Variable domain in full (rest from reference TRBV7-9 and TRBJ2-5): DTGVSQNPRHKITKRGQNVTFRCDPISEHNRLYWYRQTLGQGPEFLTYFQNEAQLEKSRLLSDRFSAERPKGSFSTLEIQRTEQGDSAMYLCASSRPPTGGGETQYFGPGTRLLVL.

The V call is TRBV27, the J call TRBJ2-7; TRBD2 matches at 11 bases. The V gene's germline CDR1 is MNHEY and CDR2 SMNVEV (reference sequence). The CDR3 runs to 17 residues. V lost 8 bases, J lost 1 base, and 13 bases stayed unmatched. This CDR3 is CASRSLAGALGSYEQYF. The CDR3 DNA sequence: TGTGCCAGCCGATCACTAGCGGGAGCGCTCGGGTCCTACGAGCAGTACTTC.